The 27 T cell receptor beta chains below were found in one sample sequenced in a study of blood T cells in healthy people across ages. A second roughly 7 to 12 cycle PCR used barcoded and J-beta primers. From the 5' RACE reads, TCRdb called clonotypes with MiXCR, one entry per CDR3 protein. Among approximately 730,000 distinct CDR3 sequences, roughly 44% were seen once, and the ten largest hold 20%. What was sequenced was blood. These receptors were obtained from a woman aged 55-75 years in good health.

The V call is TRBV20-1, the J call TRBJ2-3; no clear D gene. The germline gives CDR1 DFQATT, CDR2 SNEGSKA (reference sequence). V was shortened by 1 base and J by 4 bases, with 12 bases between the two germline ends. The CDR3 spans 14 residues. The CDR3 loop is CSARAVLVSDTQYF. DNA of the CDR3: TGCAGTGCTAGAGCGGTCCTGGTTTCAGATACGCAGTATTTT.

This clonotype was detected ten times or more. The chain recombines TRBV19 with TRBJ2-3, with a tentative D call TRBD1 (5 bases). The CDR3 covers 15 residues. V dropped 6 bases and J dropped 1 base, with 14 bases sitting between them. Germline CDR1 and CDR2: LNHDA and SQIVND (reference sequence). The CDR3 sequence is CASSQGVPGTDTQYF. In DNA, the CDR3 is TGTGCCAGTAGCCAAGGGGTTCCTGGCACAGATACGCAGTATTTT.

The table lists this clonotype with many counts. The rearrangement uses TRBV5-1 and TRBJ1-2; D is undetermined. From germline, CDR1 is SGHRS and CDR2 YFSETQ. This CDR3 is built from 11 residues. Trimming stripped 2 bases from V and 2 bases from J, with 1 base between. CDR3 protein: CASSFNYGYTF. The CDR3 nucleotides are TGCGCCAGCAGCTTCAACTATGGCTACACCTTC.

The sample holds a few counts of this clonotype. The gene calls are TRBV10-2 and TRBJ1-5; D is undetermined. Germline CDR1 reads WSHSY; CDR2 reads SAAADI. This CDR3 contains 14 residues. The V and J ends lost 4 bases and 7 bases respectively, with 14 bases between them. CDR3: CASSASQAPQPQHF. The CDR3 nucleotides are TGCGCCAGCAGTGCATCCCAGGCTCCACAGCCCCAGCATTTT.

Regarding this clonotype: A much bigger clone sits one base away, suggesting this may be a read error. The chain has TRBV24-1 and TRBJ2-7; possibly TRBD1 for D (5 bases). Trimming stripped 3 bases from V and 7 bases from J, with 15 bases between. There are 14 residues in the CDR3. Per germline, CDR1 KGHDR and CDR2 SFDVKD. The CDR3 DNA follows: TGTGCCACCAGTGATGTTCAGGGTATCAATGAGCAGTACTTC. Its translation: CATSDVQGINEQYF.

The CDR3 nucleotides are TGTGCCAGCAGCCAATACATTTACAATGAGCAGTACTTC. Translation gives CASSQYIYNEQYF. J is TRBJ2-7 and V is TRBV3-1; D is unclear. In germline, CDR1 is LGHDT, CDR2 YNNKEL (reference sequence). The CDR3 length is 13 residues. The V gene lost 2 bases and the J gene lost 7 bases, with 12 bases spanning the gap.

This clonotype was recorded a few times. The rearrangement uses TRBV19 and TRBJ1-2; 12 positions match TRBD1. The trim removed 5 bases at V and 7 bases at J, leaving 5 bases unmatched. The CDR3 loop spans 14 amino acids. The germline CDR1 and CDR2 sequences are LNHDA and SQIVND (reference sequence). CDR3: CASSVGTGGSGYTF. DNA for the CDR3: TGTGCCAGTAGTGTCGGGACAGGGGGCTCTGGCTACACCTTC.

The J gene is TRBJ2-7, the V gene TRBV7-8, with 7 bases that match TRBD2. Trimming at V came to 4 bases and at J to 7 bases, leaving 16 bases not matched to a gene. Germline V CDR1 and CDR2: SGHVS, FQNEAQ. The CDR3 has 16 residues. As DNA, the CDR3 is TGTGCCAGCAGCTACAACCCCGCTAGCGGTCATATGGAGCAGTACTTC. This encodes CASSYNPASGHMEQYF. The full variable domain, completed using reference TRBV7-8 and TRBJ2-7, is GAGVSQSPRYKVAKRGQDVALRCDPISGHVSLFWYQQALGQGPEFLTYFQNEAQLDKSGLPSDRFFAERPEGSVSTLKIQRTQQEDSAVYLCASSYNPASGHMEQYFGPGTRLTVT.

V usage is TRBV6-2 or TRBV6-3 and J usage is TRBJ2-1; D gene ambiguous. Germline CDR1 and CDR2: MNHEY and SVGEGT. V was trimmed by 8 bases and J by 2 bases, leaving 13 bases between them. CDR3 length: 14 amino acids. CDR3 sequence: CASARTYTYNEQFF. CDR3 DNA sequence: TGTGCCAGCGCGAGGACGTACACCTACAATGAGCAGTTCTTC.

Note on this clonotype: Compared with germline, one end of the junction differs, possibly owing to a read error. The chain joins TRBV4-2 to TRBJ1-2; 8 bases are shared with TRBD1. Germline values: CDR1 LGHNA, CDR2 YNFKEQ. CDR3 length: 16 residues. CDR3 sequence (DNA): TGTGCCTGCAGCCACCTCCGGGACAGGCCAAACTATGGCTACACCTTC. It is translated as CACSHLRDRPNYGYTF.

V and J are TRBV24-1 and TRBJ2-1, with 8 bases aligning to TRBD2. The V gene's germline CDR1 is KGHDR and CDR2 SFDVKD. With 2 bases clipped from V and 6 bases from J, the junction kept 8 bases outside the gene matches. This CDR3 is 16 amino acids long. This chain's CDR3 is CATSDYSGIGGNEQFF. CDR3 bases: TGTGCCACCAGTGATTATAGCGGGATAGGGGGCAATGAGCAGTTCTTC.

This rearrangement joins TRBV9 to TRBJ2-2, with 14 positions matching TRBD2. The V and J ends lost 7 bases and 6 bases, in that order; junction bases with no gene match: 5. The CDR3 is 15 residues long. Germline V lookup: CDR1 SGDLS, CDR2 YYNGEE. CDR3 sequence: CASHGLAGGAGELFF. CDR3 bases: TGTGCCAGCCACGGACTAGCGGGAGGTGCCGGGGAGCTGTTTTTT.

This sequence joins TRBV10-3 and TRBJ2-1; 11 bases match TRBD2. V trimming: 7 bases; J trimming: 7 bases; junction bases outside the gene matches: 18. There are 18 residues in the CDR3. Germline CDR1 and CDR2: ENHRY and SYGVKD. The CDR3 region is CAITAGRRGTSGPNEQFF. In DNA form, the CDR3 reads TGTGCCATCACTGCGGGTCGTCGCGGGACTAGCGGACCGAATGAGCAGTTCTTC.

The V gene is TRBV20-1, the J gene TRBJ1-1; perhaps TRBD1 as D (5 bases). Germline-derived CDR1 and CDR2 are DFQATT and SNEGSKA (reference sequence). The CDR3 is made up of 17 amino acids. Deletions cut 1 base from V and 3 bases from J, with 21 bases between. This CDR3 is CSARGGGVAVRDTEAFF. CDR3 DNA: TGCAGTGCTAGAGGCGGAGGGGTGGCGGTTAGGGACACTGAAGCTTTCTTT.

The genes are TRBV12-3 or TRBV12-4 and TRBJ2-1; D is uncertain. Trimming stripped 6 bases from V and 7 bases from J, with 10 bases between. CDR3 length: 12 residues. The CDR3 loop is CASRDRVNEQFF. The CDR3 coding sequence is TGTGCCAGCAGGGATCGGGTGAATGAGCAGTTCTTC.

The V and J genes are TRBV12-3 or TRBV12-4 and TRBJ1-1; D may be TRBD1 (5 bases). The CDR3 contains 14 residues. V lost 3 bases to trimming and J lost 4 bases, with 12 bases between them. The CDR3 sequence: CASSFGTWATEAFF. The CDR3 bases are TGTGCCAGCAGTTTTGGGACTTGGGCCACTGAAGCTTTCTTT.

V is TRBV28 and J is TRBJ1-4, with D maybe TRBD1 (5 bases). V gave up 4 bases and J gave up 4 bases, with 13 bases separating them. Looked up from germline, CDR1 is MDHEN and CDR2 is SYDVKM. This CDR3 contains 15 residues. CDR3 sequence reads: CASSSGTAGNEKLFF. The CDR3 DNA sequence: TGTGCCAGCAGTTCGGGGACCGCTGGTAATGAAAAACTGTTTTTT.

CDR3 nucleotides: TGCAGTGCTAGCGCAGGGGCGGATACGCAGTATTTT. Residues: CSASAGADTQYF. This chain connects TRBV20-1 to TRBJ2-3, with a tentative D call TRBD1 (6 bases). Germline lookup yields CDR1 DFQATT and CDR2 SNEGSKA (reference sequence). The CDR3 covers 12 residues. Trimming took off 3 bases at V and 6 bases at J, with 10 bases between the two ends.

This clonotype was counted between two and nine times. This rearrangement joins TRBV12-3 or TRBV12-4 to TRBJ2-3, with 12 bases lining up with TRBD2. This CDR3 is built from 16 residues. With 3 bases clipped from V and 5 bases from J, the junction kept 6 bases outside the gene matches. The chain's CDR3 is CASSLSSGGAGDTQYF. In DNA form, the CDR3 reads TGTGCCAGCAGTTTGTCTAGCGGGGGGGCGGGAGATACGCAGTATTTT.

CDR3 in DNA: TGTGCCAGCAGTTTAGCGGACGGGCAGGGAGGTTACGAGCAGTACTTC. It specifies CASSLADGQGGYEQYF. The chain couples TRBV12-3 or TRBV12-4 to TRBJ2-7; possibly TRBD2 for D (6 bases). The CDR3 contains 16 residues. The V end lost 0 bases, the J end lost 4 bases, and 16 bases lay between the germline ends.

The V and J genes are TRBV6-6 and TRBJ2-7; the D gene is possibly TRBD2 (6 bases). Germline V gene lookup returns CDR1 MNHNY and CDR2 SVGAGI (reference sequence). This CDR3 spans 15 amino acids. Trimming stripped 7 bases from V and 0 bases from J, with 16 bases between. The CDR3 loop is CASTFAGGNSYEQYF. DNA of the CDR3: TGTGCCAGCACTTTCGCCGGGGGAAACTCCTACGAGCAGTACTTC.

This chain links TRBV27 with TRBJ2-5; D perhaps matches TRBD2 (5 bases). The J call may be wrong; the DNA end is better matched by TRBJ2-7. This CDR3 contains 13 residues. Per germline, CDR1 MNHEY and CDR2 SMNVEV (reference sequence). The CDR3 region has the DNA TGTGCCAGCAGTCCAACTAGTCTCCACGAGCAGTACTTC. Encoded protein: CASSPTSLHEQYF.

This chain links TRBV3-1 with TRBJ2-7; 10 bases agree with TRBD2. The CDR3 is 17 amino acids. Germline CDR1 LGHDT, CDR2 YNNKEL (reference sequence). V dropped 4 bases and J dropped 7; count of bases not matched to a gene: 16. The CDR3: CASSRSSGGRRDNEQYF. The CDR3 bases are TGTGCCAGCAGCCGCTCTAGCGGGGGCCGGAGAGACAATGAGCAGTACTTC.

The rearrangement uses TRBV9 and TRBJ2-3; D call uncertain. The germline V gene encodes CDR1 SGDLS and CDR2 YYNGEE. V lost 0 bases to trimming and J lost 0 bases, with 14 bases between them. This CDR3 contains 17 residues. CDR3 in amino acids: CASSVGVSWQSTDTQYF. The CDR3 DNA sequence: TGTGCCAGCAGCGTAGGGGTCTCGTGGCAGAGCACAGATACGCAGTATTTT.

This clonotype came up a few times. The chain uses TRBV4-3 and TRBJ2-3; 11 nucleotides line up with TRBD2. CDR3 length equals 19 residues. The germline CDR1 and CDR2 sequences are LGHNA and YSLEER. V dropped 0 bases and J dropped 4; count of bases not matched to a gene: 12. CDR3: CASSQDRGLAGGPPDTQYF. The CDR3 DNA follows: TGCGCCAGCAGCCAAGATCGAGGGTTAGCGGGAGGGCCCCCAGATACGCAGTATTTT.

This clonotype has a handful of counts. For the CDR3, the DNA is TGTGCCAGCAGTGTATCGACTAGACAGGAGCAGTTCTTC. It encodes CASSVSTRQEQFF. The chain is built from TRBV28 and TRBJ2-1, with TRBD2 as a possible D gene (6 bases). Germline assignment: CDR1 MDHEN and CDR2 SYDVKM. CDR3 size: 13 residues. The ends were cut back, 5 bases at V and 10 bases at J, with 15 bases in the middle.

The V call is TRBV18, the J call TRBJ2-7; D is possibly TRBD1 or TRBD2 (6 bases each). Germline loops: CDR1 KGHSH, CDR2 LQKENI. The CDR3 is made up of 16 amino acids. V shed 3 bases and J shed 1 base, with 16 bases lying between them. The CDR3 loop reads CASSPVGGRVSYEQYF. The CDR3 nucleotides are TGTGCCAGCTCACCGGTCGGGGGCAGGGTGTCCTACGAGCAGTACTTC.